What follows are 25 T cell receptor beta chains derived from one specimen sequenced in a study of shared clonotypes between healthy human individuals. Positively selected for CCR7, the CD45RO-negative cells used as naive CD8 cells excluded terminally differentiated effector memory CD45RA+ cells. The data were produced by immunoSEQ multiplex PCR, yet TCRdb's version contains in-frame clones alone and is incomplete. Among more than 2 million clones listed, approximately 94% were seen once. The sequenced sample consisted of naive CD8+ T cells sorted from blood. The source of these receptors is a man between 18 and 29 years old in good health.

This clone was found once. The chain employs TRBV30 and TRBJ1-4, with TRBD1 matching 8 bases. The CDR3 spans 14 residues. In germline, CDR1 is GTSNPN, CDR2 SVGIG (reference sequence). Germline trimming cut 1 base from V and 8 bases from J; bases unmatched to any gene: 6. CDR3 in DNA: TGTGCCTGGAGTGCTAGACAGGGGTGGGAAAAACTGTTTTTT. This sequence encodes CAWSARQGWEKLFF.

The chain couples TRBV7-8 to TRBJ2-7; 10 nucleotides match TRBD2. There are 15 residues in the CDR3. Germline CDR1 is SGHVS and CDR2 is FQNEAQ. Trimming removed 1 base from V and 4 bases from J; junction bases left unmatched: 4. The CDR3 nucleotides read TGTGCCAGCAGCTTAGTAGGACTAGCGGATTACGAGCAGTACTTC. This translates into CASSLVGLADYEQYF.

J is TRBJ2-7 and V is TRBV7-8, with D maybe TRBD2 (6 bases). Germline loops: CDR1 SGHVS, CDR2 FQNEAQ. This CDR3 comprises 14 residues. V was trimmed by 6 bases and J by 1 base, leaving 13 bases between them. The CDR3 DNA follows: TGTGCCAGCAGTTTGTGGGGGGAGTCCTACGAGCAGTACTTC. Protein product: CASSLWGESYEQYF.

The rearrangement joins TRBV6-5 to TRBJ2-7; TRBD1 matches at 9 bases. Germline V gives CDR1 MNHEY, CDR2 SVGAGI. The junction had 6 bases not matched to a gene; V was cut back by 6 bases and J by 3 bases. CDR3 length: 14 residues. The CDR3 coding sequence is TGTGCCAGCAGCTGGACAGGGGAGGACTACGAGCAGTACTTC. It yields the protein CASSWTGEDYEQYF.

The chain links TRBV6-5 to TRBJ2-5; 7 bases line up with TRBD1. V shed 6 bases and J 10 bases; nucleotides not matched to a gene: 14. CDR1 and CDR2 (germline): MNHEY, SVGAGI. The CDR3 is 14 amino acids. CDR3 protein: CASSPGTEYEHQYF. CDR3 coding DNA: TGTGCCAGCAGCCCCGGGACAGAGTACGAGCACCAGTACTTC.

J is TRBJ1-5 and V is TRBV6-6, with D hard to call. The V gene's germline CDR1 is MNHNY and CDR2 SVGAGI (reference sequence). The CDR3 has 13 residues. V shed 0 bases and J shed 6 bases, with 6 bases lying between them. The CDR3 DNA reads as TGTGCCAGCAGTTACTCAGGTTTTCAGCCCCAGCATTTT. Translation: CASSYSGFQPQHF.

The DNA of the CDR3 is TGCAGCGTTGATCGGGACACAGAGCAGTTCTTC. Its translation is CSVDRDTEQFF. The chain couples TRBV29-1 to TRBJ2-1, with D possibly matching TRBD1 (6 bases). The V end lost 3 bases, the J end lost 10 bases, and 10 bases lay between the germline ends. The germline gives CDR1 SQVTM, CDR2 ANQGSEA. The CDR3 sequence is 11 residues long.

Comments on this clone: This CDR3 is also generated by other DNA sequences in the sample. The chain recombines TRBV7-9 with TRBJ2-1; 12 bases match TRBD2. Looked up from germline, CDR1 is SEHNR and CDR2 is FQNEAQ (reference sequence). The CDR3 loop spans 14 amino acids. Germline trimming cut 5 bases from V and 7 bases from J; bases unmatched to any gene: 3. CDR3: CASSLLAGGNEQFF. The CDR3, as DNA: TGTGCCAGCAGCCTACTAGCGGGAGGAAATGAGCAGTTCTTC.

V gene TRBV4-1 combines with J gene TRBJ2-2; a weak D match, TRBD2 (5 bases). The CDR3 spans 19 residues. V was shortened by 2 bases and J by 6 bases, with 25 bases between the two germline ends. In germline, CDR1 is MGHRA, CDR2 YSYEKL. The CDR3 DNA reads TGCGCCAGCAGCCAAAAACTTAACGGGGTTTCGTTCGACGCCGGGGAGCTGTTTTTT. It translates to CASSQKLNGVSFDAGELFF.

The chain carries TRBV7-8 and TRBJ2-4; the match to TRBD1 covers 7 bases. The length of the CDR3 is 18 residues. Germline CDR1 reads SGHVS; CDR2 reads FQNEAQ. V gave up 3 bases and J gave up 0 bases; unmatched junction bases: 11. This CDR3 is CASSFDRVMSLAKNIQYF. CDR3 nucleotide sequence: TGTGCCAGCAGCTTCGACAGGGTGATGTCCCTAGCCAAAAACATTCAGTACTTC.

The chain has TRBV7-6 and TRBJ2-1; 7 positions match TRBD2. J lost 6 bases, V lost 1 base, and 3 bases had no gene match. Germline V CDR1 and CDR2: SGHVS, FNYEAQ. The CDR3 contains 14 residues. The CDR3 region is CASSLVPSGNEQFF. CDR3 DNA: TGTGCCAGCAGCTTAGTCCCTAGCGGCAATGAGCAGTTCTTC.

The chain recombines TRBV28 with TRBJ1-4; D gene unclear. The length of the CDR3 is 16 residues. V was clipped by 1 base and J by 1 base, with 10 bases between them. Germline V gene data show CDR1 as MDHEN and CDR2 as SYDVKM. CDR3 in amino acids: CASSLYVGETNEKLFF. The CDR3, as DNA: TGTGCCAGCAGTTTATATGTCGGTGAAACTAATGAAAAACTGTTTTTT.

The rearrangement uses TRBV4-1 and TRBJ2-3; TRBD2 matches 9 bases. This CDR3 is 19 amino acids long. V lost 0 bases and J lost 3; bases outside the gene matches: 13. CDR1 and CDR2 from the germline V gene are MGHRA and YSYEKL. CDR3 sequence reads: CASSQEGLAGILGTDTQYF. The CDR3 nucleotides read TGCGCCAGCAGCCAAGAAGGGCTAGCGGGAATCCTGGGAACAGATACGCAGTATTTT.

With respect to this clone: Other DNA sequences from this sample encode an identical CDR3 as well. J is TRBJ1-5 and V is TRBV27; D remains unclear. Trimming stripped 3 bases from V and 2 bases from J, with 8 bases between. Looked up from germline, CDR1 is MNHEY and CDR2 is SMNVEV (reference sequence). CDR3 length equals 14 residues. CDR3 protein: CASSFTGGNQPQHF. CDR3 sequence (DNA): TGTGCCAGCAGTTTTACCGGGGGCAATCAGCCCCAGCATTTT.

J is TRBJ2-1 and V is TRBV19; D is unresolved. Germline CDR1 LNHDA, CDR2 SQIVND (reference sequence). Trimming cost V 3 bases and J 10 bases, with 13 bases left between them. This CDR3 is 13 amino acids long. In DNA form, the CDR3 reads TGTGCCAGTAGTATGGGCTCCCTGATGGAGCAGTTCTTC. It yields the protein CASSMGSLMEQFF.

The V and J genes are TRBV4-3 and TRBJ2-7; D is unclear. The length of the CDR3 is 17 residues. CDR1 and CDR2 from the germline V gene are LGHNA and YSLEER. Trimming removed 0 bases from V and 0 bases from J, with 15 bases in between. CDR3 nucleotide sequence: TGCGCCAGCAGCCAAGATTTGACGATCGGGTCCTCCTACGAGCAGTACTTC. Protein product: CASSQDLTIGSSYEQYF.

To note about this clone: The same CDR3 is also encoded by other DNA sequences in this sample. V is TRBV5-4 and J is TRBJ2-7; D not certain. CDR3 length: 12 residues. CDR1 is SGHNT and CDR2 is YYREEE in the germline V gene (reference sequence). V dropped 3 bases and J dropped 1 base, with 5 bases sitting between them. The CDR3 loop reads CASSWGSYEQYF. CDR3 DNA sequence: TGTGCCAGCAGCTGGGGATCCTACGAGCAGTACTTC.

This rearrangement joins TRBV27 to TRBJ2-5; the match to TRBD2 covers 8 bases. The germline V gene encodes CDR1 MNHEY and CDR2 SMNVEV (reference sequence). With V trimmed by 0 bases and J by 5 bases, 8 bases remained unmatched. The CDR3 totals 16 residues. The CDR3 loop is CASSLSAGGLWETQYF. The CDR3 nucleotides read TGTGCCAGCAGTTTATCGGCGGGGGGACTATGGGAGACCCAGTACTTC.

This chain joins TRBV7-6 and TRBJ1-1, with a weak D call TRBD1 (6 bases). The CDR3 covers 14 residues. Germline values: CDR1 SGHVS, CDR2 FNYEAQ. Trimming shortened V by 2 bases and J by 2 bases, and 9 bases separated the two germline ends. The CDR3 sequence: CASSLSGVNTEAFF. CDR3 DNA sequence: TGTGCCAGCAGCTTATCAGGGGTCAACACTGAAGCTTTCTTT.

This chain connects TRBV6-1 to TRBJ2-2; possibly TRBD1 for D (5 bases). Germline-derived CDR1 and CDR2 are MNHNS and SASEGT. V lost 10 bases, J lost 5 bases, and 11 bases lay in between. The CDR3 runs to 12 residues. CDR3 loop: CATQGGTGELFF. In DNA, the CDR3 is TGTGCCACGCAGGGTGGGACCGGGGAGCTGTTTTTT.

The chain employs TRBV7-9 and TRBJ2-7; TRBD2 agrees at 7 bases. V trimming: 3 bases; J trimming: 4 bases; junction bases outside the gene matches: 6. The CDR3 runs to 14 residues. Germline CDR1 and CDR2: SEHNR and FQNEAQ (reference sequence). As DNA, the CDR3 is TGTGCCAGCAGCTTGGGGGAGGGCCGGTACGAGCAGTACTTC. It encodes CASSLGEGRYEQYF.

This rearrangement joins TRBV4-3 to TRBJ2-2; 10 bases are a match to TRBD1. V lost 0 bases, J lost 3 bases, and 4 bases stayed unmatched. This CDR3 comprises 17 residues. The germline gives CDR1 LGHNA, CDR2 YSLEER. This CDR3 reads CASSQDSGTGDTGELFF. In nucleotides, the CDR3 is TGCGCCAGCAGCCAAGACTCCGGGACAGGGGACACCGGGGAGCTGTTTTTT.

The chain links TRBV9 to TRBJ2-5; 10 nucleotides line up with TRBD2. The CDR3 runs 16 residues. V gave up 0 bases and J gave up 5 bases; unmatched junction bases: 7. The germline gives CDR1 SGDLS, CDR2 YYNGEE. CDR3: CASSVAPAGGRETQYF. The CDR3 DNA is TGTGCCAGCAGCGTAGCTCCAGCGGGGGGGCGGGAGACCCAGTACTTC.

The chain has TRBV28 and TRBJ1-5; D remains unclear. CDR1 is MDHEN and CDR2 is SYDVKM in the germline V gene. The CDR3 runs to 15 residues. V was clipped by 3 bases and J by 7 bases, with 16 bases between them. CDR3 bases: TGTGCCAGCAGTTTCCAAGACTCGATTCAACAGCCCCAGCATTTT. Translated, it gives CASSFQDSIQQPQHF.

As for this clone: Distinct nucleotide sequences in the sample also encode this CDR3. J is TRBJ2-1 and V is TRBV9, with 7 positions matching TRBD2. The germline V gene has CDR1 SGDLS and CDR2 YYNGEE. The CDR3 extends over 15 amino acids. With 0 bases clipped from V and 2 bases from J, the junction kept 2 bases outside the gene matches. This CDR3 reads CASSVDGRAYNEQFF. CDR3 nucleotide sequence: TGTGCCAGCAGCGTAGATGGGAGGGCCTACAATGAGCAGTTCTTC.